One and the same sample provided the 15 T cell receptor beta chains below, sequenced in a study of T-cell memory formation after mild COVID-19. TCRdb itself ran the 5' RACE reads through MiXCR, one entry per CDR3 protein. The data contain approximately 290,000 distinct CDR3 sequences, roughly 8.2% of them singletons. Input material: PBMCs or a T cell subset sorted from them (not recorded which). The receptors come from a man younger than 35 who had mild COVID-19 (a few samples of this study predate the infection). Cell type and time point are not known.

The J gene is TRBJ1-6, the V gene TRBV4-2, with TRBD1 as a possible D gene (5 bases). CDR3 length: 15 residues. Germline loops: CDR1 LGHNA, CDR2 YNFKEQ. Between the trimmed V and J ends, which lost 0 bases and 6 bases, there was a span of 9 bases. The CDR3 DNA reads as TGTGCCAGCAGCCAAGAGAGACAGACTAATTCACCCCTCCACTTT. This encodes CASSQERQTNSPLHF.

The chain combines TRBV5-1 with TRBJ2-2; 8 bases match TRBD2. This CDR3 region has 15 residues. The V and J ends lost 4 bases and 0 bases, in that order; junction bases with no gene match: 2. Germline CDR1 reads SGHRS; CDR2 reads YFSETQ. In nucleotides, the CDR3 is TGCGCCAGCAGCGCCGGGGGGGCGAACACCGGGGAGCTGTTTTTT. Translating it yields CASSAGGANTGELFF.

This clonotype was seen at least ten times. This chain connects TRBV6-5 to TRBJ1-4; D gene uncertain. CDR3 length: 15 residues. Trimming took 0 bases from V and 0 from J, leaving 5 bases between them. Germline V gene lookup returns CDR1 MNHEY and CDR2 SVGAGI. The CDR3 bases are TGTGCCAGCAGTTACTCGGCAGCAACTAATGAAAAACTGTTTTTT. Amino acid sequence: CASSYSAATNEKLFF.

V usage is TRBV5-1 and J usage is TRBJ2-7, with no clear D. Germline assignment: CDR1 SGHRS and CDR2 YFSETQ. This CDR3 spans 15 amino acids. V lost 0 bases and J 0 bases, leaving 10 bases between the germline ends. DNA of the CDR3: TGCGCCAGCAGCTTGGCGGTCGGCGGCTCCTACGAGCAGTACTTC. The encoded protein is CASSLAVGGSYEQYF.

This rearrangement joins TRBV13 to TRBJ2-7, with D possibly TRBD1 on 6 matching bases. CDR1 and CDR2 from the germline V gene are PRHDT and FYEKMQ (reference sequence). V lost 1 base and J 6 bases, leaving 13 bases between the germline ends. The CDR3 is made up of 14 amino acids. The CDR3 here is CASSLDRERGEQYV. CDR3 DNA: TGTGCCAGCAGCTTAGACAGGGAGAGAGGCGAGCAGTACGTC.

This chain connects TRBV23-1 to TRBJ2-2, with D possibly being TRBD1 (6 bases). TRBV23-1 is reported as an ORF; its role is uncertain. V gave up 4 bases and J gave up 2 bases, with 14 bases separating them. CDR3 size: 16 residues. CDR3 sequence (DNA): TGCGCCAGCAGTCTAATCACCAGGGGAAACACCGGGGAGCTGTTTTTT. Protein: CASSLITRGNTGELFF.

A few counts support this clonotype. This chain uses TRBV6-2 or TRBV6-3 with TRBJ2-1; 9 nucleotides line up with TRBD1. Germline CDR1 reads MNHEY; CDR2 reads SVGEGT. V lost 6 bases and J lost 5; bases outside the gene matches: 8. The CDR3 length is 15 residues. The CDR3 DNA reads TGTGCCAGCAGCTTTCCGGGACAGGGAAACAATGAGCAGTTCTTC. The encoded protein is CASSFPGQGNNEQFF.

This clonotype was seen a handful of times. The chain combines TRBV15 with TRBJ2-1; D may correspond to TRBD1 or TRBD2 (7 bases each). The V end was cut by 3 bases, the J end by 3 bases, with 15 bases between. The CDR3 covers 16 residues. Germline CDR1 and CDR2: LNHNV and YYDKDF (reference sequence). As DNA, the CDR3 is TGTGCCACCAGCAGCAGGGGGGGAAGATACTACAATGAGCAGTTCTTC. Encoded protein: CATSSRGGRYYNEQFF.

This clonotype was detected a few times. The gene calls are TRBV6-6 and TRBJ1-4; D gene unclear. CDR1 and CDR2 from the germline V gene are MNHNY and SVGAGI (reference sequence). V was trimmed by 7 bases and J by 6 bases, leaving 15 bases between them. The CDR3 is 14 residues long. CDR3 amino acids: CASTAGLRDEKLFF. The CDR3 DNA reads TGTGCCAGCACTGCTGGCCTACGTGATGAAAAACTGTTTTTT.

This clonotype was detected many times. The chain combines TRBV28 with TRBJ2-3; D gene uncertain. V lost 8 bases, J lost 7 bases, and 10 bases lay in between. The CDR3 loop spans 11 amino acids. Germline V gene data show CDR1 as MDHEN and CDR2 as SYDVKM. DNA for the CDR3: TGTGCCAGCGCGAGCAGGAATACGCAGTATTTT. It encodes CASASRNTQYF.

The V gene is TRBV2, the J gene TRBJ1-1; the D is unclear. Between the trimmed V and J ends, which lost 3 bases and 1 base, there was a span of 6 bases. Germline V gives CDR1 SNHLY, CDR2 FYNNEI. The CDR3 has 13 residues. The CDR3 reads CASSEFGNTEAFF. CDR3 bases: TGTGCCAGCAGTGAGTTCGGGAACACTGAAGCTTTCTTT.

The chain employs TRBV4-2 and TRBJ2-2; D is unclear. Germline V CDR1 and CDR2: LGHNA, YNFKEQ. Trimming took 1 base from V and 6 from J, leaving 0 bases between them. The CDR3 spans 11 residues. The CDR3: CASSQAGELFF. The CDR3 nucleotides read TGTGCCAGCAGCCAAGCCGGGGAGCTGTTTTTT.

The chain combines TRBV5-6 with TRBJ2-7; the match to TRBD1 covers 8 bases. This CDR3 has 14 amino acids. V shed 3 bases, J shed 3 bases, and the junction held 5 bases outside the gene matches. From germline, CDR1 is SGHDT and CDR2 YYEEEE. CDR3 in DNA: TGTGCCAGCAGCTCCCGGGACAGGTACTACGAGCAGTACGTC. As protein: CASSSRDRYYEQYV.

This clonotype was seen more than once but under ten times. CDR3 nucleotides: TGTGCCAGCAGTCAATACTACAATGAGCAGTTCTTC. This translates into CASSQYYNEQFF. The rearrangement joins TRBV12-3 or TRBV12-4 to TRBJ2-1; D is unresolved. Trimming took 5 bases from V and 3 from J, leaving 5 bases between them. This CDR3 comprises 12 residues.

This clonotype was detected only a few times. This chain connects TRBV24-1 to TRBJ2-2; D is ambiguous. Trimming left V 9 bases short and J 0 bases short, with 7 bases between. CDR3 size: 13 residues. Germline V gene sequence: CDR1 KGHDR, CDR2 SFDVKD. CDR3 nucleotides: TGTGCCACCGCCGGGTCGAACACCGGGGAGCTGTTTTTT. Its protein is CATAGSNTGELFF.